This TCR beta chain was sequenced in a study of blood T cell repertoires in COVID-19. Study in general: Collection of acute and convalescent COVID-19 samples took place in the United States, Italy and Spain. PBMCs, B-cell-depleted T cells, or T cells were the source of the cDNA or gDNA that made up the material.

Germline V gene lookup returns CDR1 DFQATT and CDR2 SNEGSKA (reference sequence). The CDR3 loop spans 11 amino acids. Study processing details: Nucleated cell counts were estimated from reference gene primer amplification. This table comes from immunoSEQ multiplex PCR, and its TCRdb copy is limited to in-frame clones, with some not included. That table supplies the V and J calls and clone size; D and trimming were determined from the DNA. Here the sample spans about 36,000 clones, over 80% being singletons. The sample taken for sequencing was peripheral blood. The J gene is TRBJ2-3, the V gene TRBV20-1; a possible D gene is TRBD1 (5 bases). The receptor was isolated from a human donor in a cohort sampled during active COVID-19. CDR3 loop: CSLGDADTQYF. CDR3 DNA sequence: TGCAGCCTAGGGGATGCAGATACGCAGTATTTT.